Shown below are 17 T cell receptor beta chains from a single sample sequenced in a study of blood T cells in healthy people across ages (dated by TCRdb to between 2015 and 2017). The library was obtained by 5' RACE. Sequencing took place on an Illumina HiSeq 2500. A second roughly 7 to 11 cycle PCR used a sample-barcoded 5' primer and a J-beta primer mix. TCRdb reworked the public reads: Q25 trimming with fastp, MiXCR clone assembly, productive beta chains retained. Each CDR3 protein appears once, grouped with its most common genes and DNA. For this sample there are hundreds of thousands of distinct CDR3 sequences; about 34% appear just once. The top ten clones comprise 15% of the sample. The sequenced sample consisted of blood. These receptors were taken from a woman of 80 years or more in good health. Donor details come from another sample of the same person, matched by shared clones.

This clonotype appeared many times. The rearrangement uses TRBV20-1 and TRBJ2-3; D gene ambiguous. V dropped 1 base and J dropped 2 bases, with 4 bases sitting between them. Germline V gene data show CDR1 as DFQATT and CDR2 as SNEGSKA (reference sequence). This CDR3 region has 12 residues. CDR3 sequence reads: CSARVDTDTQYF. The CDR3 coding sequence is TGCAGTGCTAGAGTGGACACAGATACGCAGTATTTT.

For this clonotype: The junction differs from germline at one of its ends, possibly a read error. CDR3 DNA sequence: TGTGCCAGCAGTCCGAAGGGCAGGGGATTAACAGATACGCGGTATTTT. This gives the protein CASSPKGRGLTDTRYF. The chain carries TRBV6-6 and TRBJ2-3, with a weak D call TRBD1 (6 bases). Germline values: CDR1 MNHNY, CDR2 SVGAGI (reference sequence). The CDR3 has 16 amino acids.

V and J are TRBV19 and TRBJ1-2, with TRBD1 matching over 8 bases. The CDR3 extends over 13 amino acids. The V and J ends lost 0 bases and 7 bases, in that order; junction bases with no gene match: 1. The V gene's germline CDR1 is LNHDA and CDR2 SQIVND (reference sequence). The CDR3 loop is CASSIDGQGGYTF. The CDR3 DNA follows: TGTGCCAGTAGTATAGACGGACAGGGTGGCTACACCTTC.

This clonotype was seen a handful of times. V is TRBV20-1 and J is TRBJ2-3, with D tentatively TRBD2 (5 bases). Between the trimmed V and J ends, which lost 3 bases and 3 bases, there was a span of 13 bases. CDR1 is DFQATT and CDR2 is SNEGSKA in the germline V gene (reference sequence). The length of the CDR3 is 14 residues. CDR3 amino acids: CSASAPAETDTQYF. The CDR3 DNA reads TGCAGTGCTAGCGCGCCAGCGGAGACAGATACGCAGTATTTT.

V usage is TRBV6-5 and J usage is TRBJ2-5; TRBD1 matches 7 bases. The junction had 13 bases not matched to a gene; V was cut back by 4 bases and J by 5 bases. Germline V gene lookup returns CDR1 MNHEY and CDR2 SVGAGI. This CDR3 is built from 16 residues. In nucleotides, the CDR3 is TGTGCCAGCAGTTCCAAGACAGGGTCAAGATTGGAGACCCAGTACTTC. Its protein is CASSSKTGSRLETQYF.

This clonotype has a count of ten or more. The chain joins TRBV29-1 to TRBJ2-1, with 7 bases aligning to TRBD2. The CDR3 covers 15 residues. In germline, CDR1 is SQVTM, CDR2 ANQGSEA. The junction had 15 bases not matched to a gene; V was cut back by 6 bases and J by 7 bases. The CDR3 region is CSVRVTSDPRNEQFF. In nucleotides, the CDR3 is TGCAGCGTGAGGGTAACTAGCGACCCGCGGAATGAGCAGTTCTTC.

The CDR3 DNA is TGTGCCCCTCCGGAGGGGCCCTCCTACAATGAGCAGTTCTTC. Translated: CAPPEGPSYNEQFF. This sequence joins TRBV18 and TRBJ2-1, with TRBD2 as a possible D gene (6 bases). Deletions cut 11 bases from V and 0 bases from J, with 14 bases between. Germline CDR1 reads KGHSH; CDR2 reads LQKENI. The CDR3 extends over 14 amino acids.

The genes are TRBV21-1 and TRBJ1-1; TRBD1 reflects the table's D call only, with no check against the DNA. TRBV21-1 is deemed a pseudogene. CDR3 length equals 15 residues. The CDR3 is CASSRLTGELKEAFF. CDR3 bases: TGTGCCAGCAGCAGACTAACAGGGGAGTTAAAGGAAGCTTTCTTT.

This chain joins TRBV7-2 and TRBJ2-7; D unclear. The germline gives CDR1 SGHTA, CDR2 FQGNSA. The CDR3 has 13 residues. V was shortened by 4 bases and J by 4 bases, with 11 bases between the two germline ends. CDR3 sequence reads: CASSSRKRYEQYF. CDR3 coding DNA: TGTGCCAGCAGCTCGAGGAAGAGGTACGAGCAGTACTTC.

This clonotype has a count of ten or more. CDR3 region: CASSSGYGRVGEQFF. The CDR3 nucleotides are TGTGCCAGCAGCTCAGGGTACGGGCGTGTGGGTGAGCAGTTCTTC. This sequence joins TRBV12-3 or TRBV12-4 and TRBJ2-1; D possibly corresponds to TRBD1 (5 bases). The V end was cut by 6 bases, the J end by 9 bases, with 21 bases between. This CDR3 has 15 residues.

The V call is TRBV7-9, the J call TRBJ2-1; TRBD1 or TRBD2 may be the D gene (5 bases each). Germline CDR1 SEHNR, CDR2 FQNEAQ (reference sequence). V was cut by 3 bases and J by 6 bases, with 9 bases left in between. There are 13 residues in the CDR3. The DNA of the CDR3 is TGTGCCAGCAGCTTGGGGGAACTCAATGAGCAGTTCTTC. Translation gives CASSLGELNEQFF.

This clonotype showed up many times. The chain links TRBV7-9 to TRBJ2-1; weak D call: TRBD1 (8 bases). The CDR3 consists of 15 residues. The V and J ends lost 5 bases and 5 bases respectively, with 16 bases between them. The germline V gene encodes CDR1 SEHNR and CDR2 FQNEAQ (reference sequence). The CDR3 DNA sequence: TGTGCCAGCAGCCTTACAGGGGGAGGGCACAATGAGCAGTTCTTC. This encodes CASSLTGGGHNEQFF.

This clonotype was counted a few times. The J gene is TRBJ1-2, the V gene TRBV6-1, with D perhaps matching TRBD1 (5 bases). Germline CDR1 is MNHNS and CDR2 is SASEGT. The CDR3 is 15 residues long. V shed 6 bases and J shed 2 bases, with 16 bases lying between them. CDR3 in amino acids: CASRTSGTFNYGYTF. The CDR3 region has the DNA TGTGCCAGCAGGACCTCCGGGACGTTCAACTATGGCTACACCTTC.

A remark on this clonotype: This may be a read error: a much more frequent sequence differs by one nucleotide. This chain joins TRBV7-2 and TRBJ2-3, with 10 bases matching TRBD2. From germline, CDR1 is SGHTA and CDR2 FQGNSA. V shed 0 bases and J 4 bases; nucleotides not matched to a gene: 4. The CDR3 has 16 amino acids. The CDR3, as DNA: TGTGCCAGCAGCTTAGCACCAGCGGGAGGGGCAGATACGCAGTATTTT. Its protein is CASSLAPAGGADTQYF. Complete variable domain (other parts from reference TRBV7-2 and TRBJ2-3): GAGVSQSPSNKVTEKGKDVELRCDPISGHTALYWYRQSLGQGLEFLIYFQGNSAPDKSGLPSDRFSAERTGGSVSTLTIQRTQQEDSAVYLCASSLAPAGGADTQYFGPGTRLTVL.

With respect to this clonotype: This clone may be a read error of a much larger clone one base away. The rearrangement uses TRBV20-1 and TRBJ1-1, with a weak D call TRBD1 (5 bases). CDR1 and CDR2 from the germline V gene are DFQATT and SNEGSKA (reference sequence). The CDR3 runs 13 residues. The CDR3 bases are TGCTGTGCTGACAGCTCGGCGGACACTGAAGCTTTCTTT. Amino acids: CCADSSADTEAFF.

With regard to this clonotype: This may be a read error, as it is one base from a much larger clone. The chain joins TRBV7-2 to TRBJ2-1, with TRBD1 identical over 10 bases. Germline CDR1 reads SGHTA; CDR2 reads FQGNSA. This CDR3 contains 15 residues. V trimming: 5 bases; J trimming: 13 bases; junction bases outside the gene matches: 14. The CDR3 coding sequence is TGTGCCAGCAGCACAGACAGGGGGCGATCGGAGACCCAGTTCTTC. The encoded protein is CASSTDRGRSETQFF.

This clonotype was counted a few times. It may be a read error: a sequence one base away is much more abundant. The gene calls are TRBV5-1 and TRBJ2-3; 7 bases fit TRBD1. Germline CDR1 and CDR2: SGHRS and YFSETQ. The CDR3 has 13 amino acids. V was clipped by 8 bases and J by 2 bases; unmatched bases: 5. The CDR3 nucleotides read TGCGCCAGGACGGACAGGCTCACAGATACGCAGTATTTT. The encoded protein is CARTDRLTDTQYF.